The present entry profiles one T cell receptor (beta chain) with its context. Its cognate antigen is unknown. With 6 bases removed from V and 0 bases from J, the gap between germline ends came to 8 bases. The CDR3 is 13 residues long. Germline assignment: CDR1 SNHLY and CDR2 FYNNEI. The PCR made use of 60 Vbeta and 13 Jbeta primers. Using immunoSEQ multiplex PCR, the repertoire was profiled, and TCRdb retains in-frame clones only, with some absent. The repertoire holds around 190,000 clones, with around 75% as singletons. This sample was included in a study of cytomegalovirus exposure and HLA in healthy donors. Study-level findings and limits: Later work found that TCR association rates differed between HLA loci; DRB1 had the most and HLA-C the fewest.

This receptor was taken from a woman in her 50s in good health and CMV-seronegative. The source material was PBMCs. The chain recombines TRBV2 with TRBJ2-5; tentative D call: TRBD1 (6 bases). The CDR3 region is CASSRDNQETQYF. The CDR3 DNA reads as TGTGCCAGCAGCAGGGACAACCAAGAGACCCAGTACTTC. Together with reference TRBV2 and TRBJ2-5, the CDR3 gives the full variable domain: EPEVTQTPSHQVTQMGQEVILRCVPISNHLYFYWYRQILGQKVEFLVSFYNNEISEKSEIFDDQFSVERPDGSNFTLKIRSTKLEDSAMYFCASSRDNQETQYFGPGTRLLVL.